One and the same sample provided the 15 T cell receptor beta chains below, sequenced in a study of T-cell reconstitution after alpha-beta-depleted transplantation in children. TCRbeta library preparation incorporated unique molecular identifiers. MiXCR was run by TCRdb on the PCR reads, yielding one entry per CDR3 protein. This table has some 200,000 distinct CDR3 sequences, more than 14% appearing once. The input for sequencing was PBMCs from the stem cell graft donor, taken from the stem cell graft. These receptors came from a human donor who donated a stem cell graft to a child with acute lymphoblastic leukemia.

This clonotype was seen ten or more times. V usage is TRBV5-1 and J usage is TRBJ2-5; D may be TRBD2 (6 bases). The germline V and J ends were trimmed by 0 bases and 12 bases, with 15 bases remaining between them. The CDR3 runs 13 residues. In germline, CDR1 is SGHRS, CDR2 YFSETQ. The CDR3 DNA reads TGCGCCAGCAGCTTGGCTGGCCGGGACTTAAAGTACTTC. Its translation is CASSLAGRDLKYF.

This clonotype was observed many times. The chain uses TRBV29-1 and TRBJ1-2, with D unclear. V shed 5 bases and J shed 2 bases, with 12 bases lying between them. CDR1 is SQVTM and CDR2 is ANQGSEA in the germline V gene. The CDR3 loop spans 13 amino acids. The CDR3 sequence: CSVQLYPNYGYTF. The CDR3 bases are TGCAGCGTTCAATTATATCCGAACTATGGCTACACCTTC.

This clonotype has ten or more counts. The chain employs TRBV28 and TRBJ2-7; the match to TRBD1 covers 8 bases. CDR1 MDHEN and CDR2 SYDVKM come from the germline V gene. This CDR3 contains 13 residues. The junction had 9 bases not matched to a gene; V was cut back by 8 bases and J by 6 bases. In DNA, the CDR3 is TGTGCCAGCGGAAAGACAGGGGTGGGCGAGCAGTACTTC. Encoded protein: CASGKTGVGEQYF.

About this clonotype: A clone one base away is much larger, so this may be a read error. V gene TRBV20-1 combines with J gene TRBJ2-3; D remains ambiguous. The germline V gene encodes CDR1 DFQATT and CDR2 SNEGSKA (reference sequence). The CDR3 extends over 15 amino acids. Here the CDR3 reads CSAKRTLIGTDTRYF. The CDR3 region has the DNA TGCAGTGCTAAAAGGACCCTCATAGGAACAGATACGCGGTATTTT.

This CDR3 reads CATSDSPRNEQFF. For the CDR3, the DNA is TGTGCCACCAGTGATTCCCCGAGGAATGAGCAGTTCTTC. This chain joins TRBV24-1 and TRBJ2-1, with D unresolved. This CDR3 has 13 amino acids. The ends were cut back, 2 bases at V and 7 bases at J, with 8 bases in the middle. CDR1 is KGHDR, CDR2 SFDVKD, per germline.

This clonotype occurred many times. V and J are TRBV20-1 and TRBJ2-7; no clear D. V lost 2 bases to trimming and J lost 3 bases, with 11 bases between them. In germline, CDR1 is DFQATT, CDR2 SNEGSKA (reference sequence). The CDR3 sequence is 13 residues long. The CDR3 DNA reads as TGCAGTGCTAGAATGGTGTCAGACTACGAGCAGTACTTC. Its translation: CSARMVSDYEQYF.

This clonotype came up many times. This chain links TRBV5-1 with TRBJ1-4; 7 bases match TRBD1. This CDR3 spans 16 amino acids. In germline, CDR1 is SGHRS, CDR2 YFSETQ. Losses at the gene ends were 0 bases for V and 8 bases for J; bases not matched to a gene: 10. The CDR3 protein is CASSLGSKGGGEKLFF. The CDR3 nucleotides are TGCGCCAGCAGCTTGGGATCCAAAGGGGGCGGCGAAAAACTGTTTTTT.

The sample holds many counts of this clonotype. The rearrangement uses TRBV5-1 and TRBJ2-7, with a tentative D call TRBD1 (7 bases). V lost 4 bases to trimming and J lost 0 bases, with 14 bases between them. CDR3 length equals 15 residues. Germline V gene data show CDR1 as SGHRS and CDR2 as YFSETQ. The CDR3 is CASSRGTADSYEQYF. CDR3 in DNA: TGCGCCAGCAGCCGCGGGACAGCAGACTCCTACGAGCAGTACTTC.

This clonotype was recorded a few times. The V call is TRBV27, the J call TRBJ2-4; D perhaps matches TRBD2 (6 bases). Germline values: CDR1 MNHEY, CDR2 SMNVEV (reference sequence). Trimming removed 8 bases from V and 7 bases from J, with 24 bases in between. The CDR3 covers 16 residues. The CDR3 coding sequence is TGTGCCAGCCAATCCTTGGCACTAGCAGGGCACAACATTCAGTACTTC. Protein product: CASQSLALAGHNIQYF.

A note on this clonotype: Possible read error: a much larger clone is one base away. The rearrangement links TRBV11-2 to TRBJ2-1; TRBD1 might be the D (5 bases). Trimming shortened V by 2 bases and J by 3 bases, and 14 bases separated the two germline ends. Germline values: CDR1 SGHAT, CDR2 FQNNGV. The CDR3 contains 16 residues. Written as DNA, the CDR3 is TGTGCCAGCAGCTTACTGGGGCCGCTATACTACAATGAGCAGTTCTTC. Translating gives CASSLLGPLYYNEQFF.

CDR3 coding DNA: TGTGCCAGCAGCTCCCCCTCGTCCCGGAGTGAGCAGTTCTTC. This sequence encodes CASSSPSSRSEQFF. The chain joins TRBV7-2 to TRBJ2-1, with D hard to call. The length of the CDR3 is 14 residues. Germline CDR1 reads SGHTA; CDR2 reads FQGNSA. V lost 4 bases, J lost 9 bases, and 16 bases lay in between.

Points on this clonotype: A much larger clone is a single base away; this may be a read error. DNA for the CDR3: TGTGCCAGCAGCACCCGGCTTGGTCTCAGGGGCTACACCTTC. Its protein is CASSTRLGLRGYTF. The chain employs TRBV6-1 and TRBJ1-2, with D hard to call. Per the germline V gene, CDR1 is MNHNS and CDR2 is SASEGT. V was shortened by 6 bases and J by 8 bases, with 19 bases between the two germline ends. The CDR3 contains 14 residues.

This clonotype was counted between two and nine times. This rearrangement joins TRBV5-1 to TRBJ1-1; D gene unclear. The CDR3 length is 16 residues. V was cut by 4 bases and J by 0 bases, with 16 bases left in between. Per germline, CDR1 SGHRS and CDR2 YFSETQ. The DNA for the CDR3 is TGCGCCAGCAGCCCAGGAGGTGAGGCTATGAACACTGAAGCTTTCTTT. This translates into CASSPGGEAMNTEAFF.

As regards this clonotype: A much larger clone lies one base from this, so it may be a read error. The V and J genes are TRBV5-4 and TRBJ2-6; D tentatively fits TRBD1 or TRBD2 (5 bases each). Trimming removed 4 bases at V and 4 bases at J, with 12 bases between. CDR3 size: 15 residues. Germline V CDR1 and CDR2: SGHNT, YYREEE (reference sequence). In nucleotides, the CDR3 is TGTGCCAGCAGCCGTATAGGGACCGGGGCCAACGTCCTGACTTTC. Amino acid sequence: CASSRIGTGANVLTF.

This clonotype has ten or more counts. CDR3 sequence (DNA): TGTGCCAGCACCCCCAGGGTTGTCACCGGGGAGCTGTTTTTT. It is translated as CASTPRVVTGELFF. The V and J genes are TRBV6-1 and TRBJ2-2, with D perhaps matching TRBD1 (5 bases). Germline CDR1 is MNHNS and CDR2 is SASEGT. Trimming left V 7 bases short and J 4 bases short, with 13 bases between. The CDR3 has 14 amino acids.